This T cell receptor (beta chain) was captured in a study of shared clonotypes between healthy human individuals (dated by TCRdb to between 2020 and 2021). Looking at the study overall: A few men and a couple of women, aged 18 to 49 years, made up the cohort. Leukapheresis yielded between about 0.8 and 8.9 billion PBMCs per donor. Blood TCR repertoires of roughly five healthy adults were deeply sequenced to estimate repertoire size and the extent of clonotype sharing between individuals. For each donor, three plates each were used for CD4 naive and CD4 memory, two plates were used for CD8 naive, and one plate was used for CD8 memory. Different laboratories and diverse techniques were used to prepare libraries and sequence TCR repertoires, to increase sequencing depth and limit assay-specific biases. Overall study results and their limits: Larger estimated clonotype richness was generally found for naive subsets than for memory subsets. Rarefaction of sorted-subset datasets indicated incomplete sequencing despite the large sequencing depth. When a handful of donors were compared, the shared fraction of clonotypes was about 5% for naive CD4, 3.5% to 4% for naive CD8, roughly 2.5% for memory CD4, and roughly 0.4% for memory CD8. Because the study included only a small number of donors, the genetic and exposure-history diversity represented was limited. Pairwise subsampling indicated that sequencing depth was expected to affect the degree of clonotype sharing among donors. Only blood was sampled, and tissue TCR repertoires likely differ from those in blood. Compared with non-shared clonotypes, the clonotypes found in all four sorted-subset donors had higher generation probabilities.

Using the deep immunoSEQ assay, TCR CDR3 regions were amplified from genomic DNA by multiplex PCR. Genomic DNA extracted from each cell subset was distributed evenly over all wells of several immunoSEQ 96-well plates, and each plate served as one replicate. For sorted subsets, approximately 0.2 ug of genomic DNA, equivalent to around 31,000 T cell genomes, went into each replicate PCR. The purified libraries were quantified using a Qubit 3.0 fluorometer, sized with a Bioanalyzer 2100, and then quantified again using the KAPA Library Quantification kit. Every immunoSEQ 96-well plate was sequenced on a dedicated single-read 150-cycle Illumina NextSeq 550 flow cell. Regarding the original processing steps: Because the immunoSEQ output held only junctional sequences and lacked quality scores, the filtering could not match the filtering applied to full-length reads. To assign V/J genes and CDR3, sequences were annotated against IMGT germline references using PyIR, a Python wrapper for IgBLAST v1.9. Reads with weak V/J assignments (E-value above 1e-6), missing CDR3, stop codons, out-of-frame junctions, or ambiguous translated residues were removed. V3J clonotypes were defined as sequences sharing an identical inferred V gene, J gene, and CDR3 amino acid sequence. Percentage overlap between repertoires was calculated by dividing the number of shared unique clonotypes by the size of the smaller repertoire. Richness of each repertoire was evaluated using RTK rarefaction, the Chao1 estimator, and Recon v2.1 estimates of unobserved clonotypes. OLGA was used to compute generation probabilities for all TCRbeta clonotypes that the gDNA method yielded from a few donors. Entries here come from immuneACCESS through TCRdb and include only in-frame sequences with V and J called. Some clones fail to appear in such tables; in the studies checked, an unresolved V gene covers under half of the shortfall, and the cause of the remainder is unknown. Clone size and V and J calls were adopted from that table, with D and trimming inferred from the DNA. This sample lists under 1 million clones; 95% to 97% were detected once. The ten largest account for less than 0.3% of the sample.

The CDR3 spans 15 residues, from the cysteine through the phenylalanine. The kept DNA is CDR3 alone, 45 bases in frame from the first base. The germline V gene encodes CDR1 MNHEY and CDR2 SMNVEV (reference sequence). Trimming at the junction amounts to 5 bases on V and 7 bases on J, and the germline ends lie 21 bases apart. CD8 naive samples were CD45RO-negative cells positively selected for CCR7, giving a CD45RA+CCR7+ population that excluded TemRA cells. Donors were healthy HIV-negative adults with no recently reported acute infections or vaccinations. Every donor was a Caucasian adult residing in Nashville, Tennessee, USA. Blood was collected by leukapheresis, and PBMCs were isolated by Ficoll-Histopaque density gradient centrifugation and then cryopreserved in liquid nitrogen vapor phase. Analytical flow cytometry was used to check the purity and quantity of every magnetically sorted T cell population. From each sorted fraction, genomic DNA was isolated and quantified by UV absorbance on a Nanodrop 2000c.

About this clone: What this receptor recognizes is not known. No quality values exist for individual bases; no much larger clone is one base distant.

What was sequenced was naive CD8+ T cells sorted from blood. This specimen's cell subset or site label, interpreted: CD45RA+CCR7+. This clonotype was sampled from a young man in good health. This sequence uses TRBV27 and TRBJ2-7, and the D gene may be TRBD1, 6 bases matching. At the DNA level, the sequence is TGTGCCAGCAGTCCCCGGGACAAGGGGGTAAGGGAGCAGTACTTC. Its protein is CASSPRDKGVREQYF.